The clone carrying this T cell receptor beta chain appeared once. Its antigen remains unidentified. The assay was immunoSEQ multiplex PCR, and TCRdb's table has in-frame clones only and misses some. The sample records tens of thousands of clones, roughly 89% being singletons. This entry comes from a study of T cell responses to AZD1222 COVID-19 vaccine. Points from the study as a whole: Repertoire sampling occurred only after the peak T cell response.

The clonotype comes from an adult in good health. Sequences were derived from peripheral blood, sampled on day 0 of AZD1222 vaccination.

Here the CDR3 reads CASSFPGTSAYEQFF. The CDR3 DNA sequence: TGTGCCAGCAGCTTCCCCGGGACGTCGGCGTATGAGCAGTTCTTC. The rearrangement links TRBV7-8 to TRBJ2-1, with D possibly called TRBD1 or TRBD2 (5 bases each). Germline values: CDR1 SGHVS, CDR2 FQNEAQ. CDR3 length: 15 amino acids. Trimming removed 3 bases at V and 8 bases at J, with 17 bases between.